Given below is one TCR beta chain in context. Its antigen remains unknown. The data are from a study of T cell responses to AZD1222 COVID-19 vaccine. Study-level results: Among AZD1222 vaccinees, only 5 to 7 were seropositive at baseline. Among vaccine-associated CD4 TCRs, coverage spanned spike, with dominance at 160-218 and 743-854. Repertoires were obtained solely post-peak T cell response. Spike-specific TCR breadth and depth went up after people got two AZD1222 doses.

This table comes from immunoSEQ multiplex PCR, and its TCRdb copy is limited to in-frame clones, with some not included. The sample contains approximately 93,000 clones, roughly 90% of which appear only once. V trimming: 5 bases; J trimming: 6 bases; junction bases outside the gene matches: 3. The germline gives CDR1 ENHRY, CDR2 SYGVKD. This CDR3 is built from 14 residues. This chain connects TRBV10-3 to TRBJ2-1; 11 nucleotides match TRBD2. The sequences come from peripheral blood, collected 28 days after the second AZD1222 dose. The TCR was taken from an adult who received the AZD1222 COVID-19 vaccine. The CDR3 coding sequence is TGTGCCATCAGTCCGGGACTAGCGGTCAATGAGCAGTTCTTC. Encoded protein: CAISPGLAVNEQFF.